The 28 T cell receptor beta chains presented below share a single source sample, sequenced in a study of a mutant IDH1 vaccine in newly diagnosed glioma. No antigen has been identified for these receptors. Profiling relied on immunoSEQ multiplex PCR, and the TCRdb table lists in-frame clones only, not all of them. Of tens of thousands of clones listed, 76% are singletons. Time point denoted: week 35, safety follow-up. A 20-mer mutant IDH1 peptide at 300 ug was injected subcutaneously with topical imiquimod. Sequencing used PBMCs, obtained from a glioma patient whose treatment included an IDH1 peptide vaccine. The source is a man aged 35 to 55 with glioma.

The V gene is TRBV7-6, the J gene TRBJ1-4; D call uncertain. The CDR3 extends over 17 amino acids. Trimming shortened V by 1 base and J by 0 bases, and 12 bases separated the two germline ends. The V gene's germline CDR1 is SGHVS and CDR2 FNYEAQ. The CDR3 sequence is CASSLGPPLSTNEKLFF. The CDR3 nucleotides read TGTGCCAGCAGCTTAGGGCCGCCGTTATCAACTAATGAAAAACTGTTTTTT. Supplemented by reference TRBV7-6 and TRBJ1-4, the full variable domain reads GAGVSQSPRYKVTKRGQDVALRCDPISGHVSLYWYRQALGQGPEFLTYFNYEAQQDKSGLPNDRFSAERPEGSISTLTIQRTEQRDSAMYRCASSLGPPLSTNEKLFFGSGTQLSVL.

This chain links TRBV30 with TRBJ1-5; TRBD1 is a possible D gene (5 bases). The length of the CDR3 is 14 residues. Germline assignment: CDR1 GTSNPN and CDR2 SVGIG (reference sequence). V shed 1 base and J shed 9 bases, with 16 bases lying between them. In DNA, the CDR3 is TGTGCCTGGAGTGCGACAGTGGGTTTGGCGCCCCAGCATTTT. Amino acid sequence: CAWSATVGLAPQHF.

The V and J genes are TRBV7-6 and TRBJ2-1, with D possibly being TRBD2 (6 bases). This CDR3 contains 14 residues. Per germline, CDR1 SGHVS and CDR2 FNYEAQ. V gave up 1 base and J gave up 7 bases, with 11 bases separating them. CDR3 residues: CASSLGIAANEQFF. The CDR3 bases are TGTGCCAGCAGCTTAGGGATAGCGGCTAATGAGCAGTTCTTC. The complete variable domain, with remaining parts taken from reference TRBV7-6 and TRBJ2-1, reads GAGVSQSPRYKVTKRGQDVALRCDPISGHVSLYWYRQALGQGPEFLTYFNYEAQQDKSGLPNDRFSAERPEGSISTLTIQRTEQRDSAMYRCASSLGIAANEQFFGPGTRLTVL.

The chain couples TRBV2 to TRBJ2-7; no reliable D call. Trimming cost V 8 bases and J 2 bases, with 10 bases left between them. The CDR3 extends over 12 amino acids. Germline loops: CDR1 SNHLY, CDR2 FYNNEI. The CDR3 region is CASSIFTYEQYV. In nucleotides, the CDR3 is TGTGCCAGCTCCATCTTCACCTACGAGCAGTACGTC.

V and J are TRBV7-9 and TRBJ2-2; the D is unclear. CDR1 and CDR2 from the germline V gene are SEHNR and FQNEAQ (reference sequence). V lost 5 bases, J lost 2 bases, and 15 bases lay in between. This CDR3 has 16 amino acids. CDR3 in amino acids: CASSPPGRGNTGELFF. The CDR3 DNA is TGTGCCAGCAGCCCGCCCGGCCGCGGTAACACCGGGGAGCTGTTTTTT.

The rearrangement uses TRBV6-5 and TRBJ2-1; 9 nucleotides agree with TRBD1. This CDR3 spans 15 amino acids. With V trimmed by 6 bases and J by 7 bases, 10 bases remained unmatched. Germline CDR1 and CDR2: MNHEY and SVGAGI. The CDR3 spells CASRPGTGPPNEQFF. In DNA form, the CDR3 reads TGTGCCAGCAGGCCCGGGACAGGGCCCCCAAATGAGCAGTTCTTC.

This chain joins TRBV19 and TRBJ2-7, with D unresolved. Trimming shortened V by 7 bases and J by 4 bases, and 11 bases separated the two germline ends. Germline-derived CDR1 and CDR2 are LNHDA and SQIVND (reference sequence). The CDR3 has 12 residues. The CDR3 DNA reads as TGTGCCAGTACAGCCGGCGGTTACGAGCAGTACTTC. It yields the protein CASTAGGYEQYF.

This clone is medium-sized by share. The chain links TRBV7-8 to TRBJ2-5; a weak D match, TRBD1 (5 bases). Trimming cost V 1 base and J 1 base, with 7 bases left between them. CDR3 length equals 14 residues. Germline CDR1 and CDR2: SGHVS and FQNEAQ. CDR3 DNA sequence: TGTGCCAGCAGCTTAGTGACAGTCCAAGAGACCCAGTACTTC. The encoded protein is CASSLVTVQETQYF. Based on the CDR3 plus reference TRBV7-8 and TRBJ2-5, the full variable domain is GAGVSQSPRYKVAKRGQDVALRCDPISGHVSLFWYQQALGQGPEFLTYFQNEAQLDKSGLPSDRFFAERPEGSVSTLKIQRTQQEDSAVYLCASSLVTVQETQYFGPGTRLLVL.

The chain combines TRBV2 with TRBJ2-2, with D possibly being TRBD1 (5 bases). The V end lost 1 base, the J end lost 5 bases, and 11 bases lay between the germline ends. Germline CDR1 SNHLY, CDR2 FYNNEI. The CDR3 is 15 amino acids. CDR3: CASSEVTVVTGELFF. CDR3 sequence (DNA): TGTGCCAGCAGTGAAGTGACAGTTGTGACCGGGGAGCTGTTTTTT. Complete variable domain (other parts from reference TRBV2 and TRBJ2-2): EPEVTQTPSHQVTQMGQEVILRCVPISNHLYFYWYRQILGQKVEFLVSFYNNEISEKSEIFDDQFSVERPDGSNFTLKIRSTKLEDSAMYFCASSEVTVVTGELFFGEGSRLTVL.

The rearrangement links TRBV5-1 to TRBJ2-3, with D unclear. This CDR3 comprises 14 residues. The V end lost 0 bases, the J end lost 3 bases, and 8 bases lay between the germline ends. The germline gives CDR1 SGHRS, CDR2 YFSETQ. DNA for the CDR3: TGCGCCAGCAGCTTGGTCCCTGGAACAGATACGCAGTATTTT. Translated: CASSLVPGTDTQYF.

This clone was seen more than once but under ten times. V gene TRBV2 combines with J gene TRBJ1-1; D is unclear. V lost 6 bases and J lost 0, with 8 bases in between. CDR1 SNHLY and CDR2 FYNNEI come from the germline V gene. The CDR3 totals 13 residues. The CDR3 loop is CASRTTLNTEAFF. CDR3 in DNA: TGTGCCAGCAGGACCACTTTGAACACTGAAGCTTTCTTT.

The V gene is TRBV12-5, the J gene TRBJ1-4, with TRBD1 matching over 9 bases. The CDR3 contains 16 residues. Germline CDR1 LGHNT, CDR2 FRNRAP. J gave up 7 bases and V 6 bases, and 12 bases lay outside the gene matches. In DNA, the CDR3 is TGTGCTAGTGGCCCGGGTAGGGACAGGGACGGTGAAAAACTGTTTTTT. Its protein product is CASGPGRDRDGEKLFF.

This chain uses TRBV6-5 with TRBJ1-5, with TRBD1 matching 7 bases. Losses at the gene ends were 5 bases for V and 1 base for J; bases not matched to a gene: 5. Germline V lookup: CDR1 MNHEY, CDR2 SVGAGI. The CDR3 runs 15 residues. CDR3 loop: CASSRQGFSNQPQHF. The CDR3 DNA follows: TGTGCCAGCAGTAGACAGGGTTTCAGCAATCAGCCCCAGCATTTT.

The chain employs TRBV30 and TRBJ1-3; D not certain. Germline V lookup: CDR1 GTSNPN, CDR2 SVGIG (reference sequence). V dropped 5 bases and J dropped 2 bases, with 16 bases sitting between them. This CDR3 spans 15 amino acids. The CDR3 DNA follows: TGTGCCTGGGGTGCGAGTTCGATCGCTGGAAACACCATATATTTT. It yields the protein CAWGASSIAGNTIYF.

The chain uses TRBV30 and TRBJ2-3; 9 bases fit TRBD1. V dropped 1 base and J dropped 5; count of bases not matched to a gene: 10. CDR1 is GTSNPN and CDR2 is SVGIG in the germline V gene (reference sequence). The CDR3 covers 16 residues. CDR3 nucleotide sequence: TGTGCCTGGAGTGCCGGGACAGGGATTCGTGGAGATACGCAGTATTTT. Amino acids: CAWSAGTGIRGDTQYF. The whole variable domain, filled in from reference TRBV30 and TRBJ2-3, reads SQTIHQWPATLVQPVGSPLSLECTVEGTSNPNLYWYRQAAGRGLQLLFYSVGIGQISSEVPQNLSASRPQDRQFILSSKKLLLSDSGFYLCAWSAGTGIRGDTQYFGPGTRLTVL.

The CDR3 is CASSPRVGTRETQYF. The CDR3 DNA is TGTGCCAGCAGCCCCCGTGTAGGGACCAGGGAGACCCAGTACTTC. The rearrangement uses TRBV7-9 and TRBJ2-5; possibly TRBD1 or TRBD2 for D (5 bases each). V dropped 5 bases and J dropped 5 bases, with 18 bases sitting between them. CDR3 size: 15 residues. Germline-derived CDR1 and CDR2 are SEHNR and FQNEAQ (reference sequence).

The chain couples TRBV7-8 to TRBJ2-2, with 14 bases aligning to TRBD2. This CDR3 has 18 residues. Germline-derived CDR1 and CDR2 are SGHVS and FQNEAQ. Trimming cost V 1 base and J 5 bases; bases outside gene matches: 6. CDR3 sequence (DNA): TGTGCCAGCAGCTTAGTTGGGACTAGCGGGAGCCTGACCGGGGAGCTGTTTTTT. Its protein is CASSLVGTSGSLTGELFF.

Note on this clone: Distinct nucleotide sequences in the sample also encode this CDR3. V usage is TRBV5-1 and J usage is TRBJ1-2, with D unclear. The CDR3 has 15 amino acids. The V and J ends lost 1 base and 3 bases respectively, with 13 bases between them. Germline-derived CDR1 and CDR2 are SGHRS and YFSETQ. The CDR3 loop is CASSLNWNSDYGYTF. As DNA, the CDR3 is TGCGCCAGCAGCTTGAACTGGAATTCAGACTATGGCTACACCTTC. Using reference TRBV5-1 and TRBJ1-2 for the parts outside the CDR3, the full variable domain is KAGVTQTPRYLIKTRGQQVTLSCSPISGHRSVSWYQQTPGQGLQFLFEYFSETQRNKGNFPGRFSGRQFSNSRSEMNVSTLELGDSALYLCASSLNWNSDYGYTFGSGTRLTVV.

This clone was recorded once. This chain's CDR3 is CASSYSTSGLNEQFF. Written as DNA, the CDR3 is TGTGCCAGCAGTTACTCCACTAGCGGCCTCAATGAGCAGTTCTTC. The chain joins TRBV6-6 to TRBJ2-1, with 8 bases identical to TRBD2. Germline values: CDR1 MNHNY, CDR2 SVGAGI (reference sequence). V shed 0 bases and J 6 bases; nucleotides not matched to a gene: 4. CDR3 length equals 15 residues.

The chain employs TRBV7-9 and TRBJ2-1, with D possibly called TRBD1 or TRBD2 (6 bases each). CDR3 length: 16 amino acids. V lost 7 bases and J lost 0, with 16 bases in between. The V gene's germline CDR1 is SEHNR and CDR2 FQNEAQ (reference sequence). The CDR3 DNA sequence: TGTGCCAGCACCTCTTGGGGGGCAAGCTCCTACAATGAGCAGTTCTTC. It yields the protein CASTSWGASSYNEQFF.

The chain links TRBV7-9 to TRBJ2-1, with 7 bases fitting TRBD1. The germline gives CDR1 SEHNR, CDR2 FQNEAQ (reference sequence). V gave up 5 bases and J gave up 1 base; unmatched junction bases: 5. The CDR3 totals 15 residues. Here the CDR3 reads CASSEGQRSYNEQFF. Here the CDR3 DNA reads TGTGCCAGCAGCGAGGGACAGAGGTCCTACAATGAGCAGTTCTTC. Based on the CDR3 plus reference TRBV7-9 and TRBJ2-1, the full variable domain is DTGVSQNPRHKITKRGQNVTFRCDPISEHNRLYWYRQTLGQGPEFLTYFQNEAQLEKSRLLSDRFSAERPKGSFSTLEIQRTEQGDSAMYLCASSEGQRSYNEQFFGPGTRLTVL.

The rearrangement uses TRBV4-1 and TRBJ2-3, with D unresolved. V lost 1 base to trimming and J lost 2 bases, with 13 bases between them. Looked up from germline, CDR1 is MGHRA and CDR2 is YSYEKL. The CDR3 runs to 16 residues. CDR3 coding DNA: TGCGCCAGCAGCCAAGGAGCGAGACTCAACACAGATACGCAGTATTTT. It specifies CASSQGARLNTDTQYF.

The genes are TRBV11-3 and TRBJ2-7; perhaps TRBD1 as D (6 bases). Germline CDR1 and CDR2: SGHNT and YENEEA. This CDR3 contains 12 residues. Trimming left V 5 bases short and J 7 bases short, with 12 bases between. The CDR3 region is CASSLTQGEQYV. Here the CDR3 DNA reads TGTGCCAGCAGCCTAACACAGGGTGAGCAGTACGTC.

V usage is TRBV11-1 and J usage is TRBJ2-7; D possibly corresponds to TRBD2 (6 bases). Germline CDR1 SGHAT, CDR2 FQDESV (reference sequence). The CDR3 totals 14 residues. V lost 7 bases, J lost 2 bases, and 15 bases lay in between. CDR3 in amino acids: CASTAGTLAYEQYF. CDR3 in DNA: TGTGCCAGCACCGCCGGGACTCTTGCCTACGAGCAGTACTTC.

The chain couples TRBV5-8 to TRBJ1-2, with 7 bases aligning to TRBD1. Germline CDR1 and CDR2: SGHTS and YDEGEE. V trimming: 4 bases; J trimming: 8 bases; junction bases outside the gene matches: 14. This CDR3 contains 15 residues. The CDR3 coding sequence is TGTGCCAGCAGCGGAGAAGACAGGGTACAGGCCGGCTACACCTTC. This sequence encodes CASSGEDRVQAGYTF.

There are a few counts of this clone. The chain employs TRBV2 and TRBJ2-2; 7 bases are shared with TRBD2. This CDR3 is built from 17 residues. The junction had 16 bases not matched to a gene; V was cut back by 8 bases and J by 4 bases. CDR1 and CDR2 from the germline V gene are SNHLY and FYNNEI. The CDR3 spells CASASRGAGAATGELFF. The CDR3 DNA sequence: TGTGCCAGCGCCTCCCGCGGGGCGGGAGCGGCCACCGGGGAGCTGTTTTTT.

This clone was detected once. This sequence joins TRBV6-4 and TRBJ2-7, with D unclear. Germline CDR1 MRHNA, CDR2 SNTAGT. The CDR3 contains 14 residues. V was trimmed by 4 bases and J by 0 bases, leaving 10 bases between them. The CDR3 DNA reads TGTGCCAGCAGTGTGGTCGGTGACTCCTACGAGCAGTACGTC. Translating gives CASSVVGDSYEQYV.

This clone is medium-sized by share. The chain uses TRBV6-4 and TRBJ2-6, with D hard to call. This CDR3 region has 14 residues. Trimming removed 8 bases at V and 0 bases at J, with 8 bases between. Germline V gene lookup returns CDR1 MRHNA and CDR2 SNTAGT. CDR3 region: CASRTDSGANVLTF. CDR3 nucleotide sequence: TGTGCCAGCCGGACCGACTCTGGGGCCAACGTCCTGACTTTC.